The T cell receptor (beta chain) under discussion was sequenced for a study of cytomegalovirus exposure and HLA in healthy donors (dated by TCRdb to 2015 to 2018). Some background on the complete study: In an earlier analysis of 550 to 750 of the donors, approximately 260 Gb of sequence data and approximately 120 million unique TCR beta sequences from roughly 200 million T cells were reported. An early release covering more than 500 HLA-typed donors comprised about 300 gigabases of sequencing data and some 79 million unique TCR sequences. Among the roughly 400 genotyped donors, around 79% belonged to the genetic ancestry cluster associated with self-reported Caucasian donors. The study aimed to test whether signatures of past pathogen exposure could be identified by cataloging public T cell receptors. The T cell repertoires of several hundred subjects were profiled by immunosequencing and related to cytomegalovirus serostatus. Along with the roughly 670-subject first cohort, a separate validation cohort of 120 different subjects was used. High-throughput TCR immunosequencing, statistical association of individual TCRs with disease status, and machine learning were combined to predict cytomegalovirus infection status. A later analysis re-analyzed previously published TCR beta repertoires from approximately 670 donors and added high-resolution HLA genotyping to study TCR occurrence patterns. In the later analysis, no new phenotypic data were used to find candidate immune exposures; instead, reliance was placed on TCR beta sequences and their occurrence across donors. An earlier analysis of around 580 of the donors used high-throughput TCR beta sequencing to judge whether each TCR beta V gene segment behaved as functional or pseudogenic. Donor age, sex, ethnicity and CMV serostatus were compiled together with the repertoire data. A later genetic analysis used genome-wide SNP genotypes for about 65% of the roughly 700 donors, treating that subset as a discovery cohort. Every repertoire in the discovery cohort had been generated on one and the same sequencing platform. HLA typing covered class I and class II loci at four-digit resolution. Typing coverage varied by locus: about 620-640 donors for A, B, C, DRB1 and DQB1; around 560 for DQA1; over 600 for DPA1; more than 450 for DPB1. Because of strong linkage in the cohort, a few DR-DQ haplotypes were treated as single units for association and clustering. Across roughly 420 genotyped donors of the cohort, an average of approximately 200,000 unique TCR beta nucleotide sequences per donor were sequenced, and roughly a sixth of those sequences were non-productive. General study outcomes and caveats: According to a later analysis, most CMV-associated TCR beta chains appeared to be HLA-restricted, and the HLA associations seemed to be driven largely by CMV exposure. In vitro tests confirmed that three of the cytomegalovirus-associated TCR beta chains recognize cytomegalovirus antigens. Compared with the roughly 710-donor mean, donors in an Asian-associated ancestry cluster had fewer N-insertions in productive TCRs, according to a later genetic analysis. A group of highly shared sequence variants was considered likely to be a technical artifact of the sequencing pipeline. This cohort had only TCR beta chains sequenced, and the lack of alpha or paired-chain data limited which features could be detected. An earlier analysis of around 600 of the donors showed that most TCR beta V segments appeared in productive rearrangements either about 90% or about 30% of the time, which broadly matched IMGT annotations. Assigning TCR associations to individual alleles was difficult when HLA alleles, especially DR and DQ, strongly co-occurred. For the cohort, immune exposure information was limited to CMV serostatus. Linkage disequilibrium might explain the correlated functional status among segregating V segments, but an unknown experimental factor could not be ruled out. Specific HLA alleles were associated with 15,000 to 20,000 TCR beta sequences at a false discovery rate of 0.05 in a later analysis. A later genetic analysis associated a missense DCLRE1C variant with V-gene and J-gene trimming of TCR beta chains, and an independent cohort replicated the association. A further reported finding was that TCR beta sequences accurately predicted the HLA-A and HLA-B alleles for most subjects in the first cohort. Cytomegalovirus status was reported to be diagnosed by the classifier with high specificity and sensitivity in both the original and validation cohorts. Across donors, most TCR sequences were observed very rarely, whereas some public TCRs were present in many individuals. The earlier analysis of 587 of the donors excluded 15 to 20 rarely observed V segments, including chromosome 9 orphons, because counts were too low. The presence/absence analyses assumed that sequencing depth was roughly uniform across donors, and that assumption may not be true. It was suggested by the authors that the approach could potentially be generalized to other disease states and immunological phenotypes. In a later analysis, TCR association rates were found to vary across HLA loci, with the most associated TCRs seen for DRB1 alleles and the fewest for HLA-C alleles. A later analysis reported that several top co-occurrence clusters appeared linked to parvovirus B19, influenza, CMV and Epstein-Barr virus. In a later analysis, HLA-associated TCR beta chains showed more clonal expansion and lower generation probabilities than non-associated chains that were equally common. Because HLA typing was unavailable for some donors at each locus, only the typed subset was used in association tests. In the study, about 150 TCR beta chains were listed as associated with cytomegalovirus. The 87-base-pair reads could not distinguish some IMGT-functional V segments, including TRBV6-2 and TRBV6-3, so those segments were excluded.

Sequences KGHSH (CDR1) and LQKENI (CDR2) are obtained from the germline V gene. The germline ends are 8 bases apart after V is trimmed by 5 bases and J by 3 bases. Counted from cysteine to phenylalanine, this CDR3 has 13 amino acids. Only the CDR3 DNA is retained, 39 bases long and in frame from the first base. Libraries came from the immunoSEQ multiplex PCR assay. The multiplex PCR relied on a mix of 60 forward primers for TCR Vbeta segments and 13 reverse primers for TCR Jbeta segments. The CDR3 region of rearranged TCR beta genes was amplified from genomic DNA by a multiplex PCR assay. The Illumina HiSeq System was used to sequence the amplified TCR beta libraries as 87-base-pair reads. In the source study's methods: In a later analysis, 80 million or so unique TCR beta chains were counted across the 666 repertoires, and about 9.9 million of these chains were shared by at least two donors. To remove PCR and sequencing errors, raw reads were error-corrected and collapsed into unique sequences using a nearest-neighbor algorithm that merged closely related sequences. Alignment of CDR3 sequences to IMGT reference sequences was used to assign V, D and J gene segments. For a sequence to be retained, at least a six-nucleotide match to both a V gene segment and a J gene segment was required. Rearrangements were called productive when the CDR3 lacked stop codons and stayed in frame with V and J; all others were non-productive. Following IMGT convention, CDR3 was defined as the stretch from the second conserved V-encoded cysteine up to the conserved J-encoded phenylalanine. The earlier analysis of 500 to 650 of the donors excluded any sequence lacking an unambiguous match to a single V gene segment. An earlier analysis of a few hundred of the donors called V segments functional above 56.7% productive rearrangements and segregating when the between-donor standard deviation exceeded 5%. To diagnose cytomegalovirus status from the catalog of TCR beta chain sequences, a statistical classification framework was built. V and J gene assignment, in a later analysis, came from comparing TCR nucleotide sequences with IMGT/GENE-DB human TR gene sequences. The TCRdist pipeline was used in a later analysis to assign CDR3 sequences and most-parsimonious VDJ recombination scenarios. In a later analysis, each TCR beta chain was defined by its CDR3 amino acid sequence together with its V-gene family, and reads without a unique V-gene family were excluded. In a later analysis, 450 to 600 highly shared, low-generation-probability nucleotide sequences were removed to address suspected cross-contamination and a sequencing artifact. In a later analysis, a clonal expansion index for each public chain was calculated from normalized within-repertoire ranks of inferred template counts. A later analysis computed generation probabilities with a VDJ recombination model fitted to out-of-frame rearrangements, and checked the results against IGoR. In a later analysis, hypergeometric tests were used to score TCR-TCR, TCR-HLA and TCR-CMV co-occurrence, with a repertoire-size bias correction applied to TCR pairs. To estimate false discovery rates, a later analysis permuted the HLA or CMV assignments 20 times. In a later analysis, co-occurring TCRs were grouped using DBSCAN, with TCRdist sequence similarity added in when clustering inside HLA-allele-positive subsets. For co-occurrence clustering, repertoires with fewer than 30,000 or more than 120,000 public chains were excluded, along with roughly five repertoires with anomalous nucleotide sharing. TCRdb holds this immuneACCESS table with in-frame rearrangements only. Some clones are missing; in checked studies, unresolved V genes explain under half, and the rest has no known cause. V, J and clone size derive from that table, while D and trimming were established from the DNA sequence. Counted in this sample were about 180,000 clones; about three quarters of them appeared once. 5% to 8% of the sample goes to the ten largest clones.

On this clone: The antigen this receptor binds is unknown. It has no much larger one-base neighbor in the sample; base qualities were not kept.

The cohort comprised some 680 healthy bone marrow donors. Cohort members were all nominally healthy when sampled, although unrecorded immune exposures were likely present. The donor tested CMV seropositive, placing the donor among the roughly 300 seropositive members of the cohort. A peripheral blood sample was collected from each donor, and TCR beta sequencing was performed on peripheral blood mononuclear cells. The Qiagen DNeasy Blood Extraction Kit was used to extract genomic DNA from the blood cell samples. The sequence was obtained from a man aged 40-50 years in good health and CMV-seropositive. The sequenced sample was PBMCs. Recombination joined TRBV18 with TRBJ1-5; the D gene is not confidently resolved. The sequenced DNA is TGTGCCAGCTCAGGGCAGAACAATCAGCCCCAGCATTTT. Protein translation: CASSGQNNQPQHF.